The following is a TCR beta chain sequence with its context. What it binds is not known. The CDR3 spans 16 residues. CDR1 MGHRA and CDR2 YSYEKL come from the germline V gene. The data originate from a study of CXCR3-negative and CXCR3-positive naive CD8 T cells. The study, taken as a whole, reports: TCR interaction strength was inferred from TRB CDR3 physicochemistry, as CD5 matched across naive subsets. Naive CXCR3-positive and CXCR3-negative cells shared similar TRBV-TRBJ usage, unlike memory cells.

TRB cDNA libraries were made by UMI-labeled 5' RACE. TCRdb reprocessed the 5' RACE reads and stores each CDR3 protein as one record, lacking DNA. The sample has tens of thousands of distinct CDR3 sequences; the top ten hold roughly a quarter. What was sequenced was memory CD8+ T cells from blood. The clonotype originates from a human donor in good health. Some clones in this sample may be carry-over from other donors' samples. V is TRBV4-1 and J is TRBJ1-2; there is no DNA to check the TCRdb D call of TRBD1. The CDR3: CASSQDRQTLNYGYTF.